One sample yielded the 22 T cell receptor beta chains listed below, sequenced in a study of a mutant IDH1 vaccine in newly diagnosed glioma. The time point is: week 47, end of study. Topical imiquimod was applied with each vaccine dose, which held 300 ug of mutant IDH1 20-mer peptide. The table came from immunoSEQ multiplex PCR; TCRdb's copy has only in-frame clones and leaves some out. The table shows tens of thousands of clones, with roughly 77% occurring only once. These TCRs' antigens remain unknown. The sequencing here drew on PBMCs, taken from a glioma patient whose treatment included an IDH1 peptide vaccine. The receptors stem from a man aged 40-55 years with glioma.

CDR3 region: CASSPRRGEKLTGELFF. The DNA of the CDR3 is TGTGCCAGCTCACCTCGGCGGGGGGAGAAACTCACCGGGGAGCTGTTTTTT. This chain uses TRBV18 with TRBJ2-2, with TRBD2 matching over 8 bases. This CDR3 region has 17 residues. The germline V gene has CDR1 KGHSH and CDR2 LQKENI. J was trimmed by 4 bases and V by 3 bases; bases with no gene match: 10.

This chain connects TRBV7-2 to TRBJ1-5; no firm D call. Germline V gene lookup returns CDR1 SGHTA and CDR2 FQGNSA. This CDR3 contains 14 residues. V gave up 2 bases and J gave up 3 bases, with 8 bases separating them. DNA of the CDR3: TGTGCCAGCAGCTTATATATCCCCAATCAGCCCCAGCATTTT. As protein: CASSLYIPNQPQHF.

The rearrangement joins TRBV29-1 to TRBJ1-4; TRBD1 matches 7 bases. CDR3 length equals 14 residues. V lost 4 bases, J lost 3 bases, and 5 bases stayed unmatched. CDR1 is SQVTM, CDR2 ANQGSEA, per germline. This chain's CDR3 is CSVGDSSPNEKLFF. CDR3 DNA sequence: TGCAGCGTTGGGGACAGCAGTCCTAATGAAAAACTGTTTTTT.

The rearrangement joins TRBV9 to TRBJ2-3, with D perhaps assigned TRBD1 or TRBD2 (5 bases each). CDR3 length: 14 amino acids. Germline V gene lookup returns CDR1 SGDLS and CDR2 YYNGEE. V lost 3 bases and J lost 3, with 11 bases in between. The CDR3 coding sequence is TGTGCCAGCAGCGATAGAGAGGGGACAGATACGCAGTATTTT. This translates into CASSDREGTDTQYF.

The genes are TRBV7-9 and TRBJ2-3; 7 bases fit TRBD2. This CDR3 is 17 amino acids long. V was pared by 2 bases and J by 0 bases, with 8 bases of the junction left unmatched. The V gene's germline CDR1 is SEHNR and CDR2 FQNEAQ (reference sequence). CDR3 protein: CASSLPPSGASTDTQYF. The CDR3 DNA sequence: TGTGCCAGCAGCTTACCCCCCAGCGGGGCCAGCACAGATACGCAGTATTTT.

This clone was observed a few times. V and J are TRBV30 and TRBJ2-4; no clear D gene. The germline V gene encodes CDR1 GTSNPN and CDR2 SVGIG (reference sequence). V was pared by 5 bases and J by 1 base, with 9 bases between. The CDR3 sequence is 13 residues long. This CDR3 is CAWGVFAKNIQYF. CDR3 DNA sequence: TGTGCCTGGGGAGTTTTTGCCAAAAACATTCAGTACTTC.

The chain is built from TRBV4-2 and TRBJ2-1; the D call may be TRBD1 or TRBD2 (5 bases each). There are 17 residues in the CDR3. Germline-derived CDR1 and CDR2 are LGHNA and YNFKEQ. Trimming shortened V by 0 bases and J by 6 bases, and 18 bases separated the two germline ends. As DNA, the CDR3 is TGTGCCAGCAGCCAAGATTGGGACCCGCAACTCTTCAATGAGCAGTTCTTC. It yields the protein CASSQDWDPQLFNEQFF.

The chain couples TRBV10-3 to TRBJ2-1, with 8 bases that match TRBD2. This CDR3 is built from 18 residues. CDR1 and CDR2 from the germline V gene are ENHRY and SYGVKD. Losses at the gene ends were 7 bases for V and 0 bases for J; bases not matched to a gene: 14. This CDR3 reads CAITGASGHSSSYNEQFF. The CDR3 DNA follows: TGTGCCATCACGGGGGCTAGCGGGCATTCAAGCTCCTACAATGAGCAGTTCTTC.

The V gene is TRBV5-8, the J gene TRBJ2-7; D is possibly TRBD2 (7 bases). CDR1 and CDR2 (germline): SGHTS, YDEGEE. The ends were cut back, 4 bases at V and 6 bases at J, with 20 bases in the middle. CDR3 length: 15 residues. CDR3 amino acids: CASSVRGAPQTEQYF. The CDR3 nucleotides are TGTGCCAGCAGCGTCCGGGGGGCCCCGCAAACCGAGCAGTACTTC.

The gene calls are TRBV11-2 and TRBJ2-7; TRBD1 aligns across 8 bases. The CDR3 is made up of 15 amino acids. Germline values: CDR1 SGHAT, CDR2 FQNNGV. V dropped 4 bases and J dropped 2; count of bases not matched to a gene: 7. The CDR3 protein is CASSSRDRLAYEQYF. Here the CDR3 DNA reads TGTGCCAGCAGCTCCCGGGACAGGTTAGCCTACGAGCAGTACTTC.

This clone is medium-sized. The genes are TRBV4-1 and TRBJ1-2; perhaps TRBD1 as D (6 bases). Germline V lookup: CDR1 MGHRA, CDR2 YSYEKL. Trimming pared 0 bases from V and 2 bases from J, leaving 16 bases between. The CDR3 sequence is 17 residues long. CDR3: CASSQDPGQGPNYGYTF. The CDR3 DNA is TGCGCCAGCAGCCAAGATCCGGGACAAGGACCAAACTATGGCTACACCTTC.

The chain couples TRBV7-2 to TRBJ2-7, with D perhaps TRBD1 or TRBD2 (6 bases each). The CDR3 spans 16 residues. Germline V lookup: CDR1 SGHTA, CDR2 FQGNSA. V was shortened by 4 bases and J by 1 base, with 17 bases between the two germline ends. In DNA form, the CDR3 reads TGTGCCAGCAGCTCCGGGGGCGGGGTTCGGTCCTACGAGCAGTACTTC. Amino acid sequence: CASSSGGGVRSYEQYF.

The chain links TRBV28 to TRBJ2-7; 10 bases match TRBD1. CDR1 MDHEN and CDR2 SYDVKM come from the germline V gene. This CDR3 contains 14 residues. After removal of 5 bases from V and 6 bases from J, the junction contained 7 bases not matched to a gene. CDR3 in amino acids: CASSRQGQGSEQYF. CDR3 sequence (DNA): TGTGCCAGCAGTCGCCAGGGACAGGGGAGCGAGCAGTACTTC.

The rearrangement uses TRBV5-8 and TRBJ1-5; D call uncertain. Trimming stripped 3 bases from V and 1 base from J, with 11 bases between. This CDR3 comprises 15 residues. The germline CDR1 and CDR2 sequences are SGHTS and YDEGEE. CDR3 region: CASSSRPGSNQPQHF. CDR3 bases: TGTGCCAGCAGCTCTAGGCCTGGGAGCAATCAGCCCCAGCATTTT. The variable domain in full, with the rest retrieved from reference TRBV5-8 and TRBJ1-5, is EAGVTQSPTHLIKTRGQQATLRCSPISGHTSVYWYQQALGLGLQFLLWYDEGEERNRGNFPPRFSGRQFPNYSSELNVNALELEDSALYLCASSSRPGSNQPQHFGDGTRLSIL.

The chain carries TRBV5-1 and TRBJ2-1, with TRBD2 matching over 11 bases. The junction had 6 bases not matched to a gene; V was cut back by 3 bases and J by 4 bases. CDR1 is SGHRS and CDR2 is YFSETQ in the germline V gene. This CDR3 has 16 amino acids. CDR3 coding DNA: TGCGCCAGCAGCTCGACCACTAGCGGGAGATACAATGAGCAGTTCTTC. It encodes CASSSTTSGRYNEQFF.

The chain joins TRBV7-2 to TRBJ2-3; D possibly corresponds to TRBD1 (5 bases). The CDR3 totals 15 residues. V was trimmed by 5 bases and J by 0 bases, leaving 12 bases between them. Germline-derived CDR1 and CDR2 are SGHTA and FQGNSA. In DNA form, the CDR3 reads TGTGCCAGCAGCCCACAGACAGTTAGCACAGATACGCAGTATTTT. Translating gives CASSPQTVSTDTQYF.

This clone was seen only once. The chain joins TRBV5-1 to TRBJ1-2; D call uncertain. Germline lookup yields CDR1 SGHRS and CDR2 YFSETQ. V lost 0 bases and J lost 1, with 7 bases in between. CDR3 length: 14 amino acids. The CDR3 coding sequence is TGCGCCAGCAGCTTGGATAGGGTTAACTATGGCTACACCTTC. This codes for CASSLDRVNYGYTF.

The chain combines TRBV6-1 with TRBJ2-1, with D maybe TRBD1 (6 bases). CDR3 size: 17 residues. CDR1 and CDR2 from the germline V gene are MNHNS and SASEGT. V gave up 2 bases and J gave up 3 bases, with 17 bases separating them. Here the CDR3 DNA reads TGTGCCAGCAGTGAAAGGTTCGTAGGACAGATCTACAATGAGCAGTTCTTC. It is translated as CASSERFVGQIYNEQFF.

Notes on this clone: One end of the junction varies from germline; a read error may be responsible. The V and J genes are TRBV5-4 and TRBJ2-1; no reliable D call. Germline V CDR1 and CDR2: SGHNT, YYREEE (reference sequence). This CDR3 is built from 16 residues. The DNA for the CDR3 is TGCGCCAGCAGCCAAGATCGGAGCCCTTCCTACAATGAGCAGTTCTTC. It specifies CASSQDRSPSYNEQFF.

The chain carries TRBV5-1 and TRBJ2-2; TRBD2 is a possible D gene (5 bases). Trimming removed 3 bases from V and 1 base from J, with 10 bases in between. Germline assignment: CDR1 SGHRS and CDR2 YFSETQ. This CDR3 is 15 amino acids long. The CDR3 sequence is CASSSVGKNTGELFF. The CDR3 DNA is TGCGCCAGCAGCTCCGTCGGGAAGAACACCGGGGAGCTGTTTTTT.

The chain joins TRBV10-3 to TRBJ2-1, with 9 bases lining up with TRBD1. The length of the CDR3 is 16 residues. In germline, CDR1 is ENHRY, CDR2 SYGVKD. J gave up 6 bases and V 0 bases, and 6 bases lay outside the gene matches. The CDR3 region is CAISESGGTGSNEQFF. CDR3 nucleotides: TGTGCCATCAGTGAGTCAGGAGGGACAGGGTCCAATGAGCAGTTCTTC.

The chain couples TRBV28 to TRBJ1-5; D call uncertain. This CDR3 has 15 residues. Trimming pared 3 bases from V and 7 bases from J, leaving 16 bases between. Germline CDR1 reads MDHEN; CDR2 reads SYDVKM. The CDR3 loop reads CASSLTAGLSQPQHF. DNA for the CDR3: TGTGCCAGCAGTTTGACGGCGGGCCTCAGCCAGCCCCAGCATTTT.